A single sample gave rise to the 19 T cell receptor beta chains below, sequenced in a study of spatial heterogeneity in lung cancer. These receptors' antigens are unknown. TCRdb re-analysed the 5' RACE reads in MiXCR, keeping a single row per CDR3 protein. The sample consists of approximately 15,000 distinct CDR3 sequences, 6% to 6.5% of them appearing once. The study's findings and limits: Counts of expanded alpha and beta TCRs within tumors tracked the tumor nonsynonymous mutation count.

Time point specified: sample taken at primary tumor resection. This sample comprised lung tumor tissue, obtained at surgery. The receptors originated from a male donor with early-stage non-small cell lung cancer.

This clonotype was detected many times. This beta chain was picked up by a library intended for alpha chains and is off target, so its count carries little meaning. V and J are TRBV4-2 and TRBJ2-2; no definite D call. The V and J ends lost 0 bases and 7 bases respectively, with 6 bases between them. CDR3 length: 13 residues. The germline gives CDR1 LGHNA, CDR2 YNFKEQ. The CDR3 sequence: CASSQEIGGELFF. DNA for the CDR3: TGTGCCAGCAGCCAAGAGATAGGCGGGGAGCTGTTTTTT.

This clonotype was observed at least ten times. The library was built for alpha chains, so this beta chain is an off-target read and its size means little. This chain connects TRBV7-9 to TRBJ2-1, with D hard to call. Germline-derived CDR1 and CDR2 are SEHNR and FQNEAQ (reference sequence). V dropped 5 bases and J dropped 3 bases, with 11 bases sitting between them. CDR3 size: 14 residues. CDR3 region: CASSPPHNYNEQFF. The CDR3 bases are TGTGCCAGCAGCCCGCCCCACAACTACAATGAGCAGTTCTTC.

Ten or more counts support this clonotype. This beta chain came through as a stray read in a library set up for alpha chains, and its size says little. This chain connects TRBV7-2 to TRBJ2-5; 11 positions agree with TRBD2. Trimming at V came to 5 bases and at J to 13 bases, leaving 12 bases not matched to a gene. CDR1 is SGHTA and CDR2 is FQGNSA in the germline V gene. The CDR3 runs 14 residues. For the CDR3, the DNA is TGTGCCAGCAGCCTAACTAGCGGGGGAAGAGACCCGTACTTC. This codes for CASSLTSGGRDPYF.

This clonotype was seen repeatedly, ten times or more. This beta chain turned up in a library designed for alpha chains; as an off-target read, its abundance says little. This chain uses TRBV5-8 with TRBJ2-7; D is ambiguous. Germline-derived CDR1 and CDR2 are SGHTS and YDEGEE. V was cut by 0 bases and J by 0 bases, with 7 bases left in between. This CDR3 spans 14 amino acids. The CDR3, as DNA: TGTGCCAGCAGCTTGGACCCGATCTCCTACGAGCAGTACTTC. It specifies CASSLDPISYEQYF.

The sample holds many counts of this clonotype. Since it is a stray read in a library aimed at alpha chains, this beta chain has a size that is not meaningful. The V call is TRBV20-1, the J call TRBJ2-3; 10 bases align to TRBD1. V dropped 0 bases and J dropped 1; count of bases not matched to a gene: 4. CDR3 size: 16 residues. CDR1 is DFQATT, CDR2 SNEGSKA, per germline (reference sequence). The CDR3 loop is CSARDGDRGGTDTQYF. The DNA for the CDR3 is TGCAGTGCTAGAGATGGGGACAGGGGTGGCACAGATACGCAGTATTTT.

This clonotype was found many times. For a library built for alpha chains, this beta chain is a stray read; little rests on its size. The chain links TRBV29-1 to TRBJ1-1, with TRBD1 as a possible D gene (5 bases). The germline V and J ends were trimmed by 4 bases and 1 base, with 22 bases remaining between them. The CDR3 sequence is 17 residues long. CDR1 and CDR2 from the germline V gene are SQVTM and ANQGSEA. The CDR3 region is CSVAGGGVASENTEAFF. DNA of the CDR3: TGCAGCGTTGCCGGGGGGGGTGTTGCCTCGGAGAACACTGAAGCTTTCTTT.

This clonotype was seen many times. This beta chain is a stray sequence in a library constructed for alpha chains; its clone size is not meaningful. This chain connects TRBV7-2 to TRBJ2-5; TRBD2 aligns across 8 bases. The junction had 15 bases not matched to a gene; V was cut back by 5 bases and J by 7 bases. Germline-derived CDR1 and CDR2 are SGHTA and FQGNSA. The CDR3 has 16 amino acids. The CDR3 spells CASSRTTSGHKGTQYF. CDR3 bases: TGTGCCAGCAGCCGAACTACTAGCGGCCACAAGGGGACCCAGTACTTC.

This clonotype was detected ten times or more. A library prepared for alpha chains yielded this beta chain as an off-target read; its size is of little meaning. This chain joins TRBV11-2 and TRBJ2-7; TRBD1 aligns across 10 bases. Germline CDR1 reads SGHAT; CDR2 reads FQNNGV. Trimming took 5 bases from V and 2 from J; bases not matched to a gene: 6. The CDR3 consists of 15 residues. Here the CDR3 reads CASSTTTGGPYEQYF. The CDR3 DNA sequence: TGTGCCAGCAGCACCACGACAGGGGGCCCCTACGAGCAGTACTTC.

This clonotype qualifies as hyperexpanded. Within a library made for alpha chains, this beta chain is off target, and its count is uninformative. V gene TRBV5-5 combines with J gene TRBJ1-1; D call uncertain. CDR1 SGHKS and CDR2 YYEKEE come from the germline V gene (reference sequence). Trimming removed 0 bases from V and 0 bases from J, with 12 bases in between. The CDR3 spans 16 residues. In nucleotides, the CDR3 is TGTGCCAGCAGCTTGGGTACAGCTCGGATGAACACTGAAGCTTTCTTT. It codes for CASSLGTARMNTEAFF.

In regard to this clonotype: This clone may be a read error of a much larger clone one base away. Little can be read into the size of this beta chain, an off-target read in a library designed for alpha chains. The chain carries TRBV5-1 and TRBJ2-3; TRBD1 matches at 8 bases. Germline CDR1 and CDR2: SGHRS and YFSETQ. The CDR3 contains 13 residues. The CDR3 region is CASSGRGPDAQYF. The DNA of the CDR3 is TGCGCCAGCAGTGGCAGGGGGCCAGATGCGCAGTATTTT. The entire variable domain, with the rest obtained from reference TRBV5-1 and TRBJ2-3, is as follows: KAGVTQTPRYLIKTRGQQVTLSCSPISGHRSVSWYQQTPGQGLQFLFEYFSETQRNKGNFPGRFSGRQFSNSRSEMNVSTLELGDSALYLCASSGRGPDAQYFGPGTRLTVL.

Turning to this clonotype: The library was designed around alpha chains, so this beta chain is a stray read whose abundance carries little weight. This chain connects TRBV9 to TRBJ2-5, with 9 bases lining up with TRBD1. The CDR3 spans 15 residues. Germline values: CDR1 SGDLS, CDR2 YYNGEE. With 4 bases clipped from V and 1 base from J, the junction kept 5 bases outside the gene matches. CDR3 protein: CASSPLQGAQETQYF. CDR3 DNA: TGTGCCAGCAGCCCCTTACAGGGGGCCCAAGAGACCCAGTACTTC.

This clonotype appeared many times. This beta chain was picked up by a library intended for alpha chains and is off target, so its count carries little meaning. This chain uses TRBV30 with TRBJ1-2; 7 bases match TRBD1. CDR1 is GTSNPN and CDR2 is SVGIG in the germline V gene (reference sequence). Germline trimming cut 0 bases from V and 9 bases from J; bases unmatched to any gene: 10. CDR3 length: 14 amino acids. The CDR3 coding sequence is TGTGCCTGGAGTGTATCCCGAGGGGGCGAGCGCTACACCTTC. Residues: CAWSVSRGGERYTF.

For this clonotype: Found in a library prepared for alpha chains, this beta chain is an off-target read, and its abundance has little meaning. The chain recombines TRBV6-2 or TRBV6-3 with TRBJ1-5; D might be TRBD1 (6 bases). CDR3 length: 16 amino acids. V was pared by 2 bases and J by 7 bases, with 18 bases between. Germline CDR1 MNHEY, CDR2 SVGEGT. The CDR3 DNA sequence: TGTGCCAGCAGTTACGGGGGGGCCGGGGATTGGCAGCCCCAGCATTTT. Encoded protein: CASSYGGAGDWQPQHF.

By proportion, this clonotype is medium-sized. This beta chain is a stray read from a library made for alpha chains; its abundance is not meaningful. This sequence joins TRBV24-1 and TRBJ1-5; perhaps TRBD1 as D (5 bases). Trimming pared 7 bases from V and 7 bases from J, leaving 25 bases between. The CDR3 consists of 17 residues. Germline CDR1 reads KGHDR; CDR2 reads SFDVKD. The CDR3 bases are TGTGCCACCAGGCATTCCCCTCCGGCAGGGCTGGCCCAGCCCCAGCATTTT. Translated, it gives CATRHSPPAGLAQPQHF.

A word on this clonotype: This beta chain is a stray sequence in a library constructed for alpha chains; its clone size is not meaningful. V gene TRBV7-3 combines with J gene TRBJ2-3; D is perhaps TRBD1 or TRBD2 (5 bases each). The CDR3 runs 17 residues. Trimming pared 5 bases from V and 4 bases from J, leaving 22 bases between. Germline V lookup: CDR1 SGHTA, CDR2 FQGTGA. The CDR3 protein is CASSRHVRGEGADTQYF. DNA of the CDR3: TGTGCCAGCAGCCGCCACGTCCGGGGCGAGGGAGCAGATACGCAGTATTTT. The full variable domain, its missing parts supplied by reference TRBV7-3 and TRBJ2-3, is GAGVSQTPSNKVTEKGKYVELRCDPISGHTALYWYRQSLGQGPEFLIYFQGTGAADDSGLPNDRFFAVRPEGSVSTLKIQRTERGDSAVYLCASSRHVRGEGADTQYFGPGTRLTVL.

By sample share, this clonotype is medium-sized. This beta chain turned up in a library designed for alpha chains; as an off-target read, its abundance says little. This chain joins TRBV28 and TRBJ2-6; D possibly matches TRBD1 or TRBD2 (5 bases each). Trimming cost V 3 bases and J 0 bases, with 15 bases left between them. The germline CDR1 and CDR2 sequences are MDHEN and SYDVKM. The CDR3 consists of 18 residues. CDR3 sequence reads: CASSFLGTAYSGANVLTF. CDR3 bases: TGTGCCAGCAGTTTCCTCGGGACGGCATACTCTGGGGCCAACGTCCTGACTTTC.

This clonotype was observed at least ten times. Since the library was made to target alpha chains, this beta chain is a stray read and its abundance is not meaningful. V usage is TRBV20-1 and J usage is TRBJ2-7, with D perhaps assigned TRBD1 or TRBD2 (6 bases each). Trimming stripped 2 bases from V and 5 bases from J, with 16 bases between. The CDR3 runs to 14 residues. The germline CDR1 and CDR2 sequences are DFQATT and SNEGSKA (reference sequence). CDR3 protein: CSARSPDGGHEQYF. Here the CDR3 DNA reads TGCAGTGCTAGATCACCGGACGGGGGCCACGAGCAGTACTTC.

The table lists this clonotype with a few counts. This beta chain lies outside the target of a library built for alpha chains; its clone size means little. The V gene is TRBV7-8, the J gene TRBJ2-1, with a tentative D call TRBD1 (5 bases). CDR3 length equals 16 residues. Trimming left V 6 bases short and J 0 bases short, with 15 bases between. Per the germline V gene, CDR1 is SGHVS and CDR2 is FQNEAQ. CDR3 coding DNA: TGTGCCAGCAGTTACAGGACCTTTTCCTCCTACAATGAGCAGTTCTTC. Translating gives CASSYRTFSSYNEQFF.

This clonotype was recorded at least ten times. In a library made to pick up alpha chains, this beta chain is a stray read with a size that means little. The genes are TRBV20-1 and TRBJ1-6; TRBD1 agrees at 7 bases. CDR1 and CDR2 (germline): DFQATT, SNEGSKA (reference sequence). The CDR3 runs 14 residues. With V trimmed by 5 bases and J by 14 bases, 15 bases remained unmatched. CDR3 nucleotide sequence: TGCAGTGCTGGGCACAGGGGCCGTCTTGGGGCCCTCCACTTT. It yields the protein CSAGHRGRLGALHF.